This TCR beta chain was captured in a study of T-cell reconstitution after alpha-beta-depleted transplantation in children. Trimming left V 1 base short and J 9 bases short, with 10 bases between. This CDR3 has 12 residues. Germline lookup yields CDR1 SEHNR and CDR2 FQNEAQ (reference sequence). Using unique molecular identifiers, the investigators prepared the TCRbeta library. TCRdb ran MiXCR on the PCR reads and lists one entry per CDR3 protein. The repertoire holds more than 550,000 distinct CDR3 sequences, with about 10% as singletons. This chain uses TRBV7-9 with TRBJ2-7, with TRBD2 as a possible D gene (6 bases). The sequence derives from a human donor who donated a stem cell graft to a child with acute myeloid leukemia. This specimen was PBMCs from the stem cell graft donor, taken from the stem cell graft. This CDR3 is CASSLEKGLQYF. In nucleotides, the CDR3 is TGTGCCAGCAGCTTAGAGAAGGGACTGCAGTACTTC.